The rows below give T cell receptor beta chains drawn from one sample of a study of shared clonotypes between healthy human individuals. Method: immunoSEQ multiplex PCR; TCRdb's copy keeps in-frame clones and lacks some. Among 1,500,000 or so clones listed, 95% to 97% were seen once. Sequenced sample: naive CD4+ T cells sorted from blood. The receptors were sampled from a young man in good health. Each CDR3 is given with its conserved first and last residue. D genes are given only for firm matches. The size of a clone is reported for some rows only, either as once, few or many, or as a class for expanded clones.

>.|TRBJ1-1|TRBV28|.
TGTGCCAGCAGTTTTTGGGGTCGGGTAGGGGACACTGAAGCTTTCTTT
CASSFWGRVGDTEAFF
>.|TRBJ1-4|TRBV5-1|.
TGCGCCAGCAGCGCCACAGGGCACACTAATGAAAAACTGTTTTTT
CASSATGHTNEKLFF
>TRBD2|TRBJ2-5|TRBV6-1|.
TGTGCCAGCAGGGTAGCGGGAGGGTGGGCCCAGTACTTC
CASRVAGGWAQYF
>TRBD1|TRBJ2-7|TRBV29-1|.
TGCAGCGTTGTGCACAGGGGTTCCTACGAGCAGTACTTC
CSVVHRGSYEQYF
>.|TRBJ1-2|TRBV5-1|.
TGCGCCAGCAGCGCCACTCACCCAACCGATGGCTACACCTTC
CASSATHPTDGYTF
>.|TRBJ2-4|TRBV27|.
TGTGCCAGCAGTTCCCCCCCACGGGGTGGGAGCCGGAACATTCAGTACTTC
CASSSPPRGGSRNIQYF
>.|TRBJ1-1|TRBV19|once
TGTGGGAGTAGAACAAATAGGGGTGGCACTGAAGCTTTCTTT
CGSRTNRGGTEAFF
>TRBD2|TRBJ2-1|TRBV5-1|.
TGCGCCAGCAGCTTGAGACTAGCGGGATATGAGCAGTTCTTC
CASSLRLAGYEQFF
>.|TRBJ1-2|TRBV6-6|.
TGTGCCAGTAAGGGAGGAGGAGGTGGCTATGGCTACACCTTC
CASKGGGGGYGYTF
>TRBD1|TRBJ1-2|TRBV29-1|.
TGCAGCGCCGGAGGGGGCAACTATGGCTACACCTTC
CSAGGGNYGYTF